These 3 T cell receptor beta chains share one sample of origin, sequenced in a study of cytomegalovirus exposure and HLA in healthy donors. PCR used 60 Vbeta primers and 13 Jbeta primers. The assay was immunoSEQ multiplex PCR, and TCRdb's table has in-frame clones only and misses some. Among 150,000 or so clones, 75% to 80% were seen once, and the ten largest hold nearly 6.5%. Sample: PBMCs. These receptors came from a man aged 40-50 years in good health and CMV-seropositive.

The rearrangement links TRBV9 to TRBJ2-7, with 14 bases that match TRBD2. Germline loops: CDR1 SGDLS, CDR2 YYNGEE. Trimming removed 3 bases from V and 3 bases from J; junction bases left unmatched: 14. This CDR3 spans 19 amino acids. The CDR3, as DNA: TGTGCCAGCAGCGCCGAGGGACTAGCGGGAGAGCTTGGTTACTACGAGCAGTACTTC. Amino acid sequence: CASSAEGLAGELGYYEQYF.

The chain is built from TRBV6-4 and TRBJ2-1; 8 nucleotides match TRBD2. V shed 3 bases, J shed 9 bases, and the junction held 7 bases outside the gene matches. This CDR3 contains 14 residues. Per germline, CDR1 MRHNA and CDR2 SNTAGT. The DNA for the CDR3 is TGTGCCAGCAGTGAAATTAGCGCGGGGGGTGAGCAGTTCTTC. Translation gives CASSEISAGGEQFF.

The V and J genes are TRBV4-2 and TRBJ2-7; D gene uncertain. The germline V and J ends were trimmed by 1 base and 1 base, with 5 bases remaining between them. Germline V gene lookup returns CDR1 LGHNA and CDR2 YNFKEQ. The CDR3 consists of 13 residues. The CDR3 loop reads CASSQGGSYEQYF. DNA for the CDR3: TGTGCCAGCAGCCAAGGCGGTTCCTACGAGCAGTACTTC.